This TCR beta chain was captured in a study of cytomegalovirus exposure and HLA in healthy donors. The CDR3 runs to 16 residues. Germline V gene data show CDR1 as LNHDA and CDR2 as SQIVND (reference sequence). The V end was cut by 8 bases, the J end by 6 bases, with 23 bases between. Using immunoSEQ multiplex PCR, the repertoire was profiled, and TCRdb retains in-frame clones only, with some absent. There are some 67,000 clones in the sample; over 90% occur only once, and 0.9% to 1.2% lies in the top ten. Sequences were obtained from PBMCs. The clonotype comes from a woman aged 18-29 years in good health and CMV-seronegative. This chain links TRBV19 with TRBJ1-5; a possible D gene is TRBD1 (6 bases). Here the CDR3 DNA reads TGTGCCAGTTGTACCCCGGGGACAATTGGAATTCAGCCCCAGCATTTT. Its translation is CASCTPGTIGIQPQHF.